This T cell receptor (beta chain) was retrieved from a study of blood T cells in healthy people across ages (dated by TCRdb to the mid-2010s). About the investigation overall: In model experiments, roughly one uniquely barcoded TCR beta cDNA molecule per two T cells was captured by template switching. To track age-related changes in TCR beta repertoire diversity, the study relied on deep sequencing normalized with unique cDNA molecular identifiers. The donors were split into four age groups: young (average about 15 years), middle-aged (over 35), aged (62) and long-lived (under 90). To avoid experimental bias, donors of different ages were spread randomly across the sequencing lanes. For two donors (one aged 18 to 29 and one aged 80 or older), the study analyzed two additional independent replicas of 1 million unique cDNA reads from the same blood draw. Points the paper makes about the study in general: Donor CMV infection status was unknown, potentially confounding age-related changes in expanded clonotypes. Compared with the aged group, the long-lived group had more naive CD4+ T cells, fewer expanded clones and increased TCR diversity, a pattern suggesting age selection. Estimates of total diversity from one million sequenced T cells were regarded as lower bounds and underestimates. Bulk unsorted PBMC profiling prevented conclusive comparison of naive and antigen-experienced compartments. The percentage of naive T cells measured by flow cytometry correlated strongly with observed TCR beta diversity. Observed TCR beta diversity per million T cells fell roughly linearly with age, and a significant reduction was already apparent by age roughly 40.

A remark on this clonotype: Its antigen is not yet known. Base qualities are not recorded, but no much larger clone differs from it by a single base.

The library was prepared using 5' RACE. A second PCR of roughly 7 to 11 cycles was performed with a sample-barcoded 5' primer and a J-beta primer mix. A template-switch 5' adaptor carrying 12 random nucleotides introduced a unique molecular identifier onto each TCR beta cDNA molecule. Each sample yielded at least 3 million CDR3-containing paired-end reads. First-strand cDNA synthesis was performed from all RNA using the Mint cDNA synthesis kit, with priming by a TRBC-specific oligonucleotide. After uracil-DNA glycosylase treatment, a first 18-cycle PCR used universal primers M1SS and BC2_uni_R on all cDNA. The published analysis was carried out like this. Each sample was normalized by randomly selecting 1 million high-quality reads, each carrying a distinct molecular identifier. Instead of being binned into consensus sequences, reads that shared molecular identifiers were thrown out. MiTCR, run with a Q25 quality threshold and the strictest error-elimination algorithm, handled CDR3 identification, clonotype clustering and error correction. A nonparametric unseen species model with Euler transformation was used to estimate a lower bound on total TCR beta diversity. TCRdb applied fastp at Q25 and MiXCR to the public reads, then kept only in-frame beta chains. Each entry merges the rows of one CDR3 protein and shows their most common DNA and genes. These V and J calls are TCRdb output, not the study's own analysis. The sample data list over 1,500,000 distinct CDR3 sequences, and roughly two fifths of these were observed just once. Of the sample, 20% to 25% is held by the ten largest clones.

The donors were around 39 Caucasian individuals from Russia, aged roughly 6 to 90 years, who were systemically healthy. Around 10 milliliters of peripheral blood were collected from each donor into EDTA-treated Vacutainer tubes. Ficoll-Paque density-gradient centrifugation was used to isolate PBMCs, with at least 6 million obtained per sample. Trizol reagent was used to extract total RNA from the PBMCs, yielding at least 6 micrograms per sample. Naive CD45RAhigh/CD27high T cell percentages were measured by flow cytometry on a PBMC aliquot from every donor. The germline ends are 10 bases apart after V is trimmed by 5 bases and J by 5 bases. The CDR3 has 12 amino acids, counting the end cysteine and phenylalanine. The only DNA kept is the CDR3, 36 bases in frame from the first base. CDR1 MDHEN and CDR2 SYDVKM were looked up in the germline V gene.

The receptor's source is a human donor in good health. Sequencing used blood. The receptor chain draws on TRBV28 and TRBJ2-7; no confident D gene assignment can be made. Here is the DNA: TGTGCCAGCAGTCCCAGGTCCCACGAGCAGTACTTC. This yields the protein CASSPRSHEQYF.